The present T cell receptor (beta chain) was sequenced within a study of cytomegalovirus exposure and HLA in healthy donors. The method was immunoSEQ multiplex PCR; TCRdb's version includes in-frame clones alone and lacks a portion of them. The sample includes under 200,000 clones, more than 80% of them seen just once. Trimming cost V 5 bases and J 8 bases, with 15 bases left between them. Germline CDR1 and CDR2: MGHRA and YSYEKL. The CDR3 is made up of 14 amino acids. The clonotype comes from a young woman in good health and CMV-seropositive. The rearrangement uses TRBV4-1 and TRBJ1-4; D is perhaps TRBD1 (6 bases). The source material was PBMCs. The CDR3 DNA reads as TGCGCCAGCAGCAGGCGGGGGCCGGGAGAAAAACTGTTTTTT. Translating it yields CASSRRGPGEKLFF.